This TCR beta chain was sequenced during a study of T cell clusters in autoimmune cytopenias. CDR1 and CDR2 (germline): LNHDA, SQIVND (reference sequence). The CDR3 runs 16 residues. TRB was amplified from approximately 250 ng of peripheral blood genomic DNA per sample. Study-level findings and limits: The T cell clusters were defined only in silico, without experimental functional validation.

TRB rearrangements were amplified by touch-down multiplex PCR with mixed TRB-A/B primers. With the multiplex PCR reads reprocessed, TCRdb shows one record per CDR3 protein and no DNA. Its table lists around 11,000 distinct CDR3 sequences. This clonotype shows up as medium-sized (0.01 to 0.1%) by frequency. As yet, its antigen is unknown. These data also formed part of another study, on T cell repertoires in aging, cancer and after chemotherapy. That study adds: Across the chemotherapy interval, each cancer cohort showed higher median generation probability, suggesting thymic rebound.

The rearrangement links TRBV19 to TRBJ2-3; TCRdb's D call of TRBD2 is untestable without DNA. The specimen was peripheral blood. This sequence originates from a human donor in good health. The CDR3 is CASSIPGGASEDTQYF.